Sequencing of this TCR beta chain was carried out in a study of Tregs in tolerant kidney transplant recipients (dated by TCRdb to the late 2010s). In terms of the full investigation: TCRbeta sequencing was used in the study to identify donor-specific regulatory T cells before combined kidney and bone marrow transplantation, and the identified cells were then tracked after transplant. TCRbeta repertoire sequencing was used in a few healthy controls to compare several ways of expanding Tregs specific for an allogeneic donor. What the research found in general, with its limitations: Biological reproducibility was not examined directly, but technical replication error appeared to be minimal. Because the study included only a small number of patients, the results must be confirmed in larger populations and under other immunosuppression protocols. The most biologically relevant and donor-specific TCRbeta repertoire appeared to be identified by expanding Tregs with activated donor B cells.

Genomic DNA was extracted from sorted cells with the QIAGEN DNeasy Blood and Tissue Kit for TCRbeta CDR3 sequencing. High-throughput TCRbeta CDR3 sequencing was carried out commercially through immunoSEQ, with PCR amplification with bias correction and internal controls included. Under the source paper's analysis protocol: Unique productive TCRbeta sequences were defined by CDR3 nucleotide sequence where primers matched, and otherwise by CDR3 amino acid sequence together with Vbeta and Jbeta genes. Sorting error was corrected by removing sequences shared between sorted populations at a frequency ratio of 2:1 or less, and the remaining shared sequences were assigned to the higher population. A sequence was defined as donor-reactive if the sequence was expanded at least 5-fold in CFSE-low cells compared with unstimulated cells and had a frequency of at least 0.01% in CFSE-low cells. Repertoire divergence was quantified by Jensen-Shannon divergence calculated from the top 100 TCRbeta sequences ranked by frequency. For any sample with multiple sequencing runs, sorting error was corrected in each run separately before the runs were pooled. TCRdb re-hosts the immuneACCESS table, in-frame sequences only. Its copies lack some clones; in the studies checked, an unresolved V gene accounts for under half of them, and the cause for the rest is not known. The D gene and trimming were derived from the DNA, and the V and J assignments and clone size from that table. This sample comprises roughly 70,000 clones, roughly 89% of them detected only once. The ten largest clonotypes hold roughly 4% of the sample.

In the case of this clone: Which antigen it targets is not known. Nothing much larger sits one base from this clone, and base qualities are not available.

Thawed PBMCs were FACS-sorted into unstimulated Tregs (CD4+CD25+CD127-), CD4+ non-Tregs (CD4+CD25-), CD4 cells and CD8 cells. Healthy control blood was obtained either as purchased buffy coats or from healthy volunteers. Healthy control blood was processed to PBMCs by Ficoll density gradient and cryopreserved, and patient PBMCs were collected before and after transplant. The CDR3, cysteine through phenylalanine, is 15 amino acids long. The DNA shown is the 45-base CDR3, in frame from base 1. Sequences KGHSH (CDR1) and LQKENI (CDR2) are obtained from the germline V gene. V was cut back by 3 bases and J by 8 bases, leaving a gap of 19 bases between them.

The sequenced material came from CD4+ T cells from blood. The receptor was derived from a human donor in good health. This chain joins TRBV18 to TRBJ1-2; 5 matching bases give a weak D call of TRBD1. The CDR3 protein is CASSPWTLTNEGYTF. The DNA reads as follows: TGTGCCAGCTCACCGTGGACACTTACGAATGAGGGCTACACCTTC.